Listed below are T cell receptor beta chains from one sample, sequenced in a study of blood T cell repertoires in COVID-19. The assay was immunoSEQ multiplex PCR, and TCRdb's table has in-frame clones only and misses some. This repertoire shows about half a million clones, 80% to 90% found once; its top ten account for about 3.2%. The specimen sequenced was peripheral blood. All receptors derive from a human donor in a cohort sampled during active COVID-19. Each CDR3 is given with its conserved first and last residue. Each record gives: D gene, V gene, J gene, CDR3 DNA, CDR3 protein. The D gene is left open where the match is weak.

D gene: NA
V gene: TRBV9
J gene: TRBJ2-1
CDR3 DNA: TGTGCCAGCAGCGCCCGGGACACCCGGGACAATGAGCAGTTCTTC
CDR3 protein: CASSARDTRDNEQFF

D gene: TRBD2
V gene: TRBV28
J gene: TRBJ2-7
CDR3 DNA: TGTGCCAGCAGTTTGGCGGGAGGGCCAACTCACGAGCAGTACTTC
CDR3 protein: CASSLAGGPTHEQYF

D gene: NA
V gene: TRBV24-1
J gene: TRBJ2-2
CDR3 DNA: TGTGCCACCAGTGCTGAGGGAGGTTTGAACACCGGGGAGCTGTTTTTT
CDR3 protein: CATSAEGGLNTGELFF

D gene: NA
V gene: TRBV7-2
J gene: TRBJ2-1
CDR3 DNA: TGTGCCAGCAGCTTAGGTGTAGCGAACAATGAGCAGTTCTTC
CDR3 protein: CASSLGVANNEQFF

D gene: TRBD2
V gene: TRBV7-9
J gene: TRBJ2-3
CDR3 DNA: TGTGCCAGCAGCTACCCCGGACTAGCGGGAGGTGCTACGCAGTATTTT
CDR3 protein: CASSYPGLAGGATQYF

D gene: NA
V gene: TRBV11-2
J gene: TRBJ2-3
CDR3 DNA: TGTGCCAGCACTCGAGGGGGGGTTGTAGATACGCAGTATTTT
CDR3 protein: CASTRGGVVDTQYF

D gene: NA
V gene: TRBV3-1/TRBV3-2
J gene: TRBJ2-4
CDR3 DNA: TGTGCCAGCAGACCCACTCGAAGCAGCGGACTAGCCAAAAACATTCAGTACTTC
CDR3 protein: CASRPTRSSGLAKNIQYF

D gene: NA
V gene: TRBV7-6
J gene: TRBJ2-2
CDR3 DNA: TGTGCCAGCAGCTTAGCGAGGCACGGGGAGCTGTTTTTT
CDR3 protein: CASSLARHGELFF

D gene: NA
V gene: TRBV18
J gene: TRBJ2-3
CDR3 DNA: TGTGCCAGCTCACTCGGCCACGGGACAGATACGCAGTATTTT
CDR3 protein: CASSLGHGTDTQYF

D gene: TRBD1
V gene: TRBV19
J gene: TRBJ2-4
CDR3 DNA: TGTGCCAGTAGTATACGGACAGGGACCGCCAAAAACATTCAGTACTTC
CDR3 protein: CASSIRTGTAKNIQYF

D gene: NA
V gene: TRBV5-1
J gene: TRBJ2-5
CDR3 DNA: TGCGCCAGCAGCTTGGGCCTACAAGAGACCCAGTACTTC
CDR3 protein: CASSLGLQETQYF